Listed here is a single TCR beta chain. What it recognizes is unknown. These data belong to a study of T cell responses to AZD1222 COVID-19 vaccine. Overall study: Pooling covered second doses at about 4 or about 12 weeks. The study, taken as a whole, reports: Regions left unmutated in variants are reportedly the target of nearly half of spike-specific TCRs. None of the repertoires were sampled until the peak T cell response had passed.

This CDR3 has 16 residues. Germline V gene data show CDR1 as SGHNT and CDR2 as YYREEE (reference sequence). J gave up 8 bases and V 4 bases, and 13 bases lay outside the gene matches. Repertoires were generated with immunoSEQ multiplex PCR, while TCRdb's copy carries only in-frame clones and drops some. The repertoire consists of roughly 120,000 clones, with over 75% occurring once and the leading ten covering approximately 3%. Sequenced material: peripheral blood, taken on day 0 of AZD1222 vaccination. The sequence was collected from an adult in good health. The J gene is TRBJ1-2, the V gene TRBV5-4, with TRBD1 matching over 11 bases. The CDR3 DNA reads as TGTGCCAGCAGCCACCCCGGGACAGGGGGTCCGCTAGGCTACACCTTC. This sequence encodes CASSHPGTGGPLGYTF. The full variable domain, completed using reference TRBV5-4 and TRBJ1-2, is ETGVTQSPTHLIKTRGQQVTLRCSSQSGHNTVSWYQQALGQGPQFIFQYYREEENGRGNFPPRFSGLQFPNYSSELNVNALELDDSALYLCASSHPGTGGPLGYTFGSGTRLTVV.